Each of the 24 T cell receptor beta chains below was sequenced from the same sample in a study of CD8 T cells in ankylosing spondylitis. TCRdb fed the 5' RACE reads into MiXCR, producing one record per CDR3 protein. The table has roughly 250,000 distinct CDR3 sequences, 8% to 9.5% seen once. Material: blood, either unsorted or a sorted T cell fraction (not recorded which). These receptors originate from a male donor with ankylosing spondylitis or in good health (not recorded which).

The sample holds a few counts of this clonotype. V is TRBV12-3 or TRBV12-4 and J is TRBJ2-3; 12 bases match TRBD2. CDR3 length: 18 residues. The V and J ends lost 2 bases and 3 bases, in that order; junction bases with no gene match: 9. CDR3 amino acids: CASSLRATSGGQTDTQYF. CDR3 DNA sequence: TGTGCCAGCAGTTTAAGGGCCACTAGCGGGGGGCAGACAGATACGCAGTATTTT.

This clonotype was seen more than once but under ten times. The rearrangement joins TRBV20-1 to TRBJ2-7; 7 bases line up with TRBD2. CDR1 and CDR2 from the germline V gene are DFQATT and SNEGSKA (reference sequence). There are 14 residues in the CDR3. Trimming at V came to 1 base and at J to 7 bases, leaving 10 bases not matched to a gene. In nucleotides, the CDR3 is TGCAGTGCTAGAGGACTCGGCGGGAGATTGGAGCAGTACTTC. Its translation: CSARGLGGRLEQYF.

This clonotype was observed at least ten times. This chain connects TRBV18 to TRBJ1-2; 11 positions match TRBD1. The CDR3 is 17 residues long. The V and J ends lost 3 bases and 4 bases, in that order; junction bases with no gene match: 10. Germline lookup yields CDR1 KGHSH and CDR2 LQKENI. The CDR3 spells CASSPKRDRGSFYGYTF. In DNA, the CDR3 is TGTGCCAGCTCACCTAAGCGGGACAGGGGGTCCTTCTATGGCTACACCTTC.

This clonotype was recorded many times. This chain links TRBV4-3 with TRBJ1-1; D is uncertain. Germline CDR1 and CDR2: LGHNA and YSLEER. The CDR3 spans 13 residues. Trimming shortened V by 0 bases and J by 4 bases, and 6 bases separated the two germline ends. The DNA for the CDR3 is TGCGCCAGCAGCCAAGATCGGTCCACTGAAGCTTTCTTT. Its protein product is CASSQDRSTEAFF.

This clonotype was detected many times. The chain uses TRBV24-1 and TRBJ2-3; D is possibly TRBD2 (5 bases). With 3 bases removed from V and 1 base from J, the gap between germline ends came to 19 bases. This CDR3 is built from 18 residues. CDR1 is KGHDR and CDR2 is SFDVKD in the germline V gene. The CDR3 region is CATSDPRGGPLGTDTQYF. In nucleotides, the CDR3 is TGTGCCACCAGTGATCCCCGCGGAGGCCCTCTTGGCACAGATACGCAGTATTTT.

In its sample, this clonotype was seen many times. As DNA, the CDR3 is TGTGCCAGCAGTCTAGAACAGGGGCACTATGGCTACACCTTC. It translates to CASSLEQGHYGYTF. The rearrangement joins TRBV12-3 or TRBV12-4 to TRBJ1-2; 7 positions match TRBD1. V was pared by 5 bases and J by 3 bases, with 6 bases of the junction left unmatched. This CDR3 region has 14 residues.

The sample holds many counts of this clonotype. This chain uses TRBV19 with TRBJ2-7; a weak D match, TRBD2 (6 bases). Germline CDR1 LNHDA, CDR2 SQIVND (reference sequence). This CDR3 comprises 16 residues. Trimming left V 5 bases short and J 0 bases short, with 17 bases between. CDR3 DNA: TGTGCCAGTAGTGCGCGGCGGGGCCCTATCTCCTACGAGCAGTACTTC. Its protein is CASSARRGPISYEQYF.

The sample holds many counts of this clonotype. The CDR3 sequence is CASSLIPGTSGSGEQFF. DNA of the CDR3: TGCGCCAGCAGCTTGATCCCCGGGACTAGCGGGAGTGGTGAGCAGTTCTTC. This chain uses TRBV5-1 with TRBJ2-1; 14 bases map to TRBD2. The junction had 9 bases not matched to a gene; V was cut back by 1 base and J by 9 bases. Germline CDR1 is SGHRS and CDR2 is YFSETQ. The CDR3 is made up of 17 amino acids.

Many counts were recorded for this clonotype. V usage is TRBV9 and J usage is TRBJ2-3, with D possibly TRBD2 on 6 matching bases. The CDR3 sequence is 16 residues long. CDR1 is SGDLS and CDR2 is YYNGEE in the germline V gene. V was cut by 2 bases and J by 2 bases, with 15 bases left in between. This CDR3 is CASSVGRGRSTDTQYF. The CDR3 nucleotides are TGTGCCAGCAGCGTTGGGCGGGGCAGGTCCACAGATACGCAGTATTTT.

This clonotype showed up many times. The chain combines TRBV29-1 with TRBJ2-2, with D perhaps TRBD2 (6 bases). Germline CDR1 reads SQVTM; CDR2 reads ANQGSEA. Trimming pared 7 bases from V and 1 base from J, leaving 10 bases between. This CDR3 has 13 amino acids. CDR3 nucleotide sequence: TGCAGCGGCCTCGGGAGGAACACCGGGGAGCTGTTTTTT. Protein product: CSGLGRNTGELFF.

There are a few counts of this clonotype. The CDR3 protein is CSARDGRTQETQYF. The DNA of the CDR3 is TGCAGTGCTAGAGATGGGCGTACACAAGAGACCCAGTACTTC. The V call is TRBV20-1, the J call TRBJ2-5; D is undetermined. Deletions cut 0 bases from V and 2 bases from J, with 10 bases between. Germline lookup yields CDR1 DFQATT and CDR2 SNEGSKA (reference sequence). CDR3 size: 14 residues.

This clonotype has more than one count but fewer than ten. V usage is TRBV5-4 and J usage is TRBJ1-2, with D possibly matching TRBD1 (5 bases). Trimming pared 5 bases from V and 4 bases from J, leaving 18 bases between. This CDR3 region has 15 residues. The V gene's germline CDR1 is SGHNT and CDR2 YYREEE (reference sequence). The CDR3 region is CASSLGTDLIYGYTF. The DNA for the CDR3 is TGTGCCAGCAGTCTAGGGACCGATCTGATCTATGGCTACACCTTC.

The V and J genes are TRBV10-3 and TRBJ2-7; tentative D call: TRBD2 (6 bases). Germline-derived CDR1 and CDR2 are ENHRY and SYGVKD. The length of the CDR3 is 15 residues. V was cut by 3 bases and J by 2 bases, with 14 bases left in between. The CDR3 sequence: CAISDPLAGPYEQYF. CDR3 coding DNA: TGTGCCATCAGTGACCCACTAGCAGGACCCTACGAGCAGTACTTC.

Many counts were recorded for this clonotype. The chain combines TRBV20-1 with TRBJ1-1, with TRBD1 matching 9 bases. Trimming removed 5 bases from V and 1 base from J; junction bases left unmatched: 2. From germline, CDR1 is DFQATT and CDR2 SNEGSKA (reference sequence). The CDR3 loop spans 13 amino acids. The CDR3 loop is CSADRGKNTEAFF. CDR3 coding DNA: TGCAGTGCTGACAGGGGGAAGAACACTGAAGCTTTCTTT.

This clonotype was observed many times. The chain recombines TRBV7-2 with TRBJ1-5, with 7 bases fitting TRBD1. J was trimmed by 1 base and V by 5 bases; bases with no gene match: 11. The CDR3 sequence is 17 residues long. Germline values: CDR1 SGHTA, CDR2 FQGNSA. The CDR3 nucleotides are TGTGCCAGCAGCCGACAGGGCTTGGGGAAGAGCAATCAGCCCCAGCATTTT. Its translation is CASSRQGLGKSNQPQHF.

The genes are TRBV7-9 and TRBJ1-2; D is perhaps TRBD1 (6 bases). CDR3 size: 15 residues. Germline-derived CDR1 and CDR2 are SEHNR and FQNEAQ (reference sequence). V was clipped by 5 bases and J by 6 bases, with 19 bases between them. In DNA, the CDR3 is TGTGCCAGCAGCAAAACGAGGGACAATCGGGATGGCTACACCTTC. The encoded protein is CASSKTRDNRDGYTF. The variable domain in full, with the rest retrieved from reference TRBV7-9 and TRBJ1-2, is DTGVSQNPRHKITKRGQNVTFRCDPISEHNRLYWYRQTLGQGPEFLTYFQNEAQLEKSRLLSDRFSAERPKGSFSTLEIQRTEQGDSAMYLCASSKTRDNRDGYTFGSGTRLTVV.

Notes on this clonotype: This sequence may be a read error, since a much larger clone differs from it by one base. This rearrangement joins TRBV12-3 or TRBV12-4 to TRBJ2-5; 10 bases align to TRBD2. V lost 2 bases and J lost 3; bases outside the gene matches: 3. The CDR3 is 15 residues long. Here the CDR3 reads CASSLLAGVEETQYF. The CDR3 DNA is TGTGCCAGCAGTTTACTAGCGGGAGTCGAAGAGACCCAGTACTTC.

The chain combines TRBV29-1 with TRBJ1-4, with no clear D. The CDR3 has 12 amino acids. Trimming stripped 1 base from V and 7 bases from J, with 7 bases between. Germline lookup yields CDR1 SQVTM and CDR2 ANQGSEA. DNA for the CDR3: TGCAGCGTTGAAGGGCGGGGTGAAAAACTGTTTTTT. Its translation is CSVEGRGEKLFF.

The chain combines TRBV20-1 with TRBJ1-1; 10 bases map to TRBD1. The CDR3 sequence is 14 residues long. The ends lost 6 bases at V and 2 bases at J; junction bases unmatched: 6. The germline gives CDR1 DFQATT, CDR2 SNEGSKA (reference sequence). CDR3 DNA sequence: TGCAGTGCCGCGACAGGGGGCCCCAACACTGAAGCTTTCTTT. Its protein product is CSAATGGPNTEAFF.

This clonotype came up many times. The genes are TRBV20-1 and TRBJ2-5; D gene unclear. Trimming took 3 bases from V and 2 from J, leaving 4 bases between them. Germline values: CDR1 DFQATT, CDR2 SNEGSKA (reference sequence). The CDR3 has 11 amino acids. The CDR3 reads CSARRQETQYF. DNA of the CDR3: TGCAGTGCTAGGAGGCAAGAGACCCAGTACTTC.

This clonotype showed up many times. V is TRBV20-1 and J is TRBJ1-1, with 10 bases that match TRBD1. Germline lookup yields CDR1 DFQATT and CDR2 SNEGSKA (reference sequence). After removal of 3 bases from V and 0 bases from J, the junction contained 4 bases not matched to a gene. The CDR3 totals 15 residues. CDR3 loop: CSARAGQGVNTEAFF. The CDR3 region has the DNA TGCAGTGCTAGGGCAGGACAGGGGGTGAACACTGAAGCTTTCTTT.

This clonotype was seen ten or more times. This chain links TRBV5-1 with TRBJ1-2; TRBD1 is a possible D gene (5 bases). The CDR3 is 14 amino acids. Germline CDR1 and CDR2: SGHRS and YFSETQ. V lost 3 bases to trimming and J lost 3 bases, with 12 bases between them. The CDR3 region has the DNA TGCGCCAGCAGCTCGGCTCGGGGCGACTATGGCTACACCTTC. Its protein is CASSSARGDYGYTF.

Ten or more counts support this clonotype. This chain connects TRBV20-1 to TRBJ2-3; 9 positions match TRBD2. V shed 5 bases and J 3 bases; nucleotides not matched to a gene: 12. This CDR3 has 16 residues. CDR1 is DFQATT, CDR2 SNEGSKA, per germline (reference sequence). The CDR3 region has the DNA TGCAGTGCTTCCCGGGTAGCGGGAGCTTGGACAGATACGCAGTATTTT. This codes for CSASRVAGAWTDTQYF.

This clonotype was seen at least ten times. The J gene is TRBJ2-7, the V gene TRBV20-1; a possible D gene is TRBD1 (5 bases). The V gene's germline CDR1 is DFQATT and CDR2 SNEGSKA (reference sequence). There are 13 residues in the CDR3. Trimming stripped 3 bases from V and 5 bases from J, with 14 bases between. The CDR3 DNA follows: TGCAGTGCTAGTCTGGGGCGTGGGCACGAGCAGTACTTC. This gives the protein CSASLGRGHEQYF.